This section outlines one T cell receptor beta chain sequence together with its context. Its antigen remains unidentified. Profiling relied on immunoSEQ multiplex PCR, and the TCRdb table lists in-frame clones only, not all of them. The sample records 75,000 to 100,000 clones, over 85% being singletons. V gave up 5 bases and J gave up 6 bases, with 14 bases separating them. The length of the CDR3 is 13 residues. Germline V gene sequence: CDR1 MGHDK, CDR2 SYGVNS. This record comes from a study of a mutant IDH1 vaccine in newly diagnosed glioma. Study information: The therapy given earlier, which was standard therapy, consisted of radiotherapy, temozolomide, or both, and most of the patients received both. The study, taken as a whole, reports: There were vaccine-induced immune responses in 85% to 95% of the patients. Apparently unrelated to pseudoprogression were changes in the top peripheral T cell clonotypes.

The time point here: baseline, week 1 (first vaccination visit). Treatment meaning: pre-vaccination baseline after standard-of-care therapy. The chain employs TRBV25-1 and TRBJ2-7, with a possible D match to TRBD1 (6 bases). The specimen was PBMCs, collected from a glioma patient treated with radiotherapy, temozolomide or both. This receptor was identified in a woman aged 50 to 60 with glioma. The CDR3 DNA follows: TGTGCCAGCAGTCTCCAGGGGACGGGCGAGCAGTACTTC. Translated: CASSLQGTGEQYF.